The text below deals with one TCR beta chain. This entry belongs to a study of identical twins. Germline V gene lookup returns CDR1 KGHSH and CDR2 LQKENI. The ends lost 3 bases at V and 4 bases at J; junction bases unmatched: 11. The CDR3 runs 16 residues. TCRdb reprocessed the 5' RACE reads via MiXCR and lists one record per CDR3 protein. The sample lists about 240,000 distinct CDR3 sequences, about 12% occurring once. These data were also filed under a second study, of yellow fever vaccine responses in identical twins.

The origin of this receptor is a woman in her late teens or twenties in good health. This rearrangement joins TRBV18 to TRBJ2-7; 8 nucleotides agree with TRBD1. Input material: memory (CD45RO+) T cells sorted from blood. Written as DNA, the CDR3 is TGTGCCAGCTCACCCCGAGCTCGGACAGGGTGGTACGAGCAGTACTTC. It is translated as CASSPRARTGWYEQYF.